A few counts support the clone carrying this TCR beta chain. What it recognizes is unknown. The sample belongs to a study of T cells after yellow fever vaccination. It was through 5'RACE template switching that TCR cDNA was made, with a universal primer site and UMIs added. TCRdb ran MiXCR on the 5' RACE reads and lists one entry per CDR3 protein. The sample lists 200,000 to 300,000 distinct CDR3 sequences, roughly 13% occurring once. The V end was cut by 1 base, the J end by 3 bases, with 10 bases between. Germline V gene data show CDR1 as LGHNA and CDR2 as YSLEER. The CDR3 contains 16 residues. Study-level findings and limits: Booster sampling recovered most clones from primary vaccination (under 98% CD4, approximately 88% CD8). Weaker in magnitude, the secondary response showed a faster peak on day 5 versus 15. Clonotypes appearing in both CD4 and CD8 compartments existed, and their share was small.

This TCR came from a man in his thirties or forties who received the YFV17D yellow fever vaccine. Sequences were derived from CD4+ T cells sorted from PBMCs, sampled 45 days after the yellow fever booster vaccination. The genes are TRBV4-3 and TRBJ2-6, with no clear D. The CDR3 DNA is TGCGCCAGCAGCCAAGGGAACAGCTATGGGGCCAACGTCCTGACTTTC. Amino acids: CASSQGNSYGANVLTF.